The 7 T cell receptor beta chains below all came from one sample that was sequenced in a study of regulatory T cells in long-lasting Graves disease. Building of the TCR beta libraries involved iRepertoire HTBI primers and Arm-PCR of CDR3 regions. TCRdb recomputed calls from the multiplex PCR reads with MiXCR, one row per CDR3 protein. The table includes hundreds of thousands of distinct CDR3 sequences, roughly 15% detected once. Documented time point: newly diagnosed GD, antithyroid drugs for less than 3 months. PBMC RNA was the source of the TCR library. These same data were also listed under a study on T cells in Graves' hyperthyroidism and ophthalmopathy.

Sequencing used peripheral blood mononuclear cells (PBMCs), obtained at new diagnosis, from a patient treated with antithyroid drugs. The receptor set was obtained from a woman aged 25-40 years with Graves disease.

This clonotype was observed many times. CDR3 amino acids: CASSYLPGTGTEAFF. The CDR3 DNA follows: TGTGCCAGCAGTTACTTACCCGGGACAGGTACTGAAGCTTTCTTT. The V and J genes are TRBV6-5 and TRBJ1-1, with 8 bases lining up with TRBD1. The germline V gene encodes CDR1 MNHEY and CDR2 SVGAGI. V gave up 1 base and J gave up 5 bases; unmatched junction bases: 6. CDR3 length: 15 residues.

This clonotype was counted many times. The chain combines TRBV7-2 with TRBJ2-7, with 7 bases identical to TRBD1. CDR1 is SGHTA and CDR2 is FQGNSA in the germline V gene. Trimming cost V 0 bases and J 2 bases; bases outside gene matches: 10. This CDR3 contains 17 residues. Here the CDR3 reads CASSLAGDSTPTYEQYF. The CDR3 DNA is TGTGCCAGCAGCTTAGCGGGGGACAGCACACCTACCTACGAGCAGTACTTC.

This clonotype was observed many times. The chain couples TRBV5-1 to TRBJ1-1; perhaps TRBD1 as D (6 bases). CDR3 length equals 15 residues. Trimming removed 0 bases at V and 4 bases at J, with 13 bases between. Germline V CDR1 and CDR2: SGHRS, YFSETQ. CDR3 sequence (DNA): TGCGCCAGCAGCTTGGGGGACATTCGGGTCACTGAAGCTTTCTTT. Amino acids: CASSLGDIRVTEAFF.

The CDR3 DNA follows: TGTGCCAGCAGCTGGGACAGGGGAAGGGCCGGGGAGCTGTTTTTT. Its protein is CASSWDRGRAGELFF. This chain uses TRBV9 with TRBJ2-2; TRBD1 aligns across 10 bases. V shed 4 bases, J shed 6 bases, and the junction held 6 bases outside the gene matches. Germline values: CDR1 SGDLS, CDR2 YYNGEE. This CDR3 is built from 15 residues.

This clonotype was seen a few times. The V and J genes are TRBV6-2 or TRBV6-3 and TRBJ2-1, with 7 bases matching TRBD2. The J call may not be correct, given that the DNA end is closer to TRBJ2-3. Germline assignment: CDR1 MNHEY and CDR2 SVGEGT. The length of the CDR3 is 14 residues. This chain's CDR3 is CASSPMGGVDTQYF. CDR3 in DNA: TGTGCCAGCAGTCCTATGGGGGGGGTCGATACGCAGTATTTT.

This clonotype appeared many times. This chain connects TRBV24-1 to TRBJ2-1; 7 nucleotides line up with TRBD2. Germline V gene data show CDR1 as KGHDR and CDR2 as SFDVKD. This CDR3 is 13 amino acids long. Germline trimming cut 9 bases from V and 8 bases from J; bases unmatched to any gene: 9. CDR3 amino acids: CATGGLNLDEQFF. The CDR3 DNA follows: TGTGCCACCGGGGGACTAAATTTAGATGAGCAGTTCTTC.

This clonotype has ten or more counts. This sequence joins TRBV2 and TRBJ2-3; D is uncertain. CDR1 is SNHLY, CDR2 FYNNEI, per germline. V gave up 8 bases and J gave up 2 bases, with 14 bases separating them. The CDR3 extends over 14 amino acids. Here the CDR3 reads CASRLLLHTDTQYF. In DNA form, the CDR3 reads TGTGCCAGCCGCCTCCTCCTCCACACAGATACGCAGTATTTT.